A single sample gave rise to the 29 T cell receptor beta chains below, sequenced in a study of T cell responses to AZD1222 COVID-19 vaccine. Some clones are missing from TCRdb's copy, which holds only in-frame ones; the method was immunoSEQ multiplex PCR. The data contain roughly 99,000 clones, about 90% of them singletons. The sample was peripheral blood, taken 28 days after the second AZD1222 dose. Receptors were obtained from an adult who received the AZD1222 COVID-19 vaccine.

The chain combines TRBV13 with TRBJ1-1; D is ambiguous. Trimming pared 1 base from V and 7 bases from J, leaving 10 bases between. CDR3 length equals 13 residues. CDR1 and CDR2 (germline): PRHDT, FYEKMQ (reference sequence). CDR3 in DNA: TGTGCCAGCAGCTTAGCAGCAGATGATGAAGCTTTCTTT. Amino acids: CASSLAADDEAFF.

The gene calls are TRBV30 and TRBJ2-2; D uncertain. This CDR3 has 14 residues. V lost 0 bases and J 2 bases, leaving 7 bases between the germline ends. The V gene's germline CDR1 is GTSNPN and CDR2 SVGIG (reference sequence). The CDR3 spells CAWSVARNTGELFF. The CDR3 DNA reads TGTGCCTGGAGTGTAGCCAGAAACACCGGGGAGCTGTTTTTT.

The V call is TRBV19, the J call TRBJ2-3, with 8 bases that match TRBD2. Germline V CDR1 and CDR2: LNHDA, SQIVND (reference sequence). Trimming at V came to 4 bases and at J to 0 bases, leaving 3 bases not matched to a gene. This CDR3 contains 15 residues. CDR3: CASSSGGSSTDTQYF. In DNA, the CDR3 is TGTGCCAGTAGTAGCGGGGGGTCTAGCACAGATACGCAGTATTTT.

The chain links TRBV29-1 to TRBJ2-2, with D possibly being TRBD1 (6 bases). Trimming stripped 6 bases from V and 7 bases from J, with 18 bases between. The CDR3 loop spans 14 amino acids. Germline CDR1 SQVTM, CDR2 ANQGSEA. In DNA, the CDR3 is TGCAGCGTCACACAGGGTACTGGAAGCGGGGAGCTGTTTTTT. Amino acids: CSVTQGTGSGELFF.

This chain joins TRBV12-3 or TRBV12-4 and TRBJ1-1; the D is unclear. The CDR3 runs to 12 residues. Trimming left V 6 bases short and J 10 bases short, with 15 bases between. The CDR3 sequence is CASSHRVPGAFF. The CDR3 region has the DNA TGTGCCAGCAGCCACCGGGTTCCGGGAGCTTTCTTT.

This rearrangement joins TRBV4-3 to TRBJ2-1; no definite D call. The ends were cut back, 0 bases at V and 7 bases at J, with 7 bases in the middle. The germline V gene encodes CDR1 LGHNA and CDR2 YSLEER. This CDR3 comprises 13 residues. Here the CDR3 DNA reads TGCGCCAGCAGCCAAGACATTTGGAATGAGCAGTTCTTC. Protein product: CASSQDIWNEQFF.

The chain recombines TRBV5-4 with TRBJ2-1, with a tentative D call TRBD2 (5 bases). CDR1 is SGHNT and CDR2 is YYREEE in the germline V gene (reference sequence). Trimming took 5 bases from V and 0 from J, leaving 15 bases between them. CDR3 length equals 16 residues. The CDR3 sequence: CASSTSGKISYNEQFF. The CDR3 nucleotides read TGTGCCAGCAGTACCTCGGGGAAGATCTCCTACAATGAGCAGTTCTTC.

The CDR3: CASSPVGVDGNTIYF. CDR3 in DNA: TGTGCCAGCTCACCCGTCGGGGTGGATGGAAACACCATATATTTT. The chain links TRBV18 to TRBJ1-3; D unclear. The ends were cut back, 3 bases at V and 3 bases at J, with 12 bases in the middle. Germline values: CDR1 KGHSH, CDR2 LQKENI. The CDR3 runs 15 residues.

The chain links TRBV23-1 to TRBJ2-7, with TRBD1 identical over 7 bases. TRBV23-1 has ORF status, its function being uncertain. This CDR3 is 17 amino acids long. V gave up 3 bases and J gave up 1 base; unmatched junction bases: 12. The CDR3 nucleotides are TGCGCCAGCAGTCAGACAGGGCAGAGCGCGGATTCCTACGAGCAGTACTTC. Protein: CASSQTGQSADSYEQYF.

The gene calls are TRBV7-6 and TRBJ2-5, with D possibly TRBD1 on 6 matching bases. Germline V lookup: CDR1 SGHVS, CDR2 FNYEAQ. V was clipped by 5 bases and J by 4 bases, with 17 bases between them. This CDR3 has 15 residues. CDR3 amino acids: CASSLPGQSSETQYF. As DNA, the CDR3 is TGTGCCAGCAGCCTTCCCGGACAGTCCTCAGAGACCCAGTACTTC.

The V call is TRBV5-8, the J call TRBJ2-7; D possibly corresponds to TRBD1 (5 bases). The germline CDR1 and CDR2 sequences are SGHTS and YDEGEE. V gave up 0 bases and J gave up 3 bases, with 13 bases separating them. CDR3 length: 15 amino acids. The CDR3 sequence is CASSLARQGIYEQYF. In DNA, the CDR3 is TGTGCCAGCAGCTTGGCCCGGCAGGGAATCTACGAGCAGTACTTC.

The chain is built from TRBV7-8 and TRBJ2-6; tentative D call: TRBD2 (5 bases). V lost 2 bases, J lost 0 bases, and 8 bases lay in between. The CDR3 covers 16 residues. CDR1 is SGHVS and CDR2 is FQNEAQ in the germline V gene. The CDR3 DNA reads as TGTGCCAGCAGCTTAACGGGGTTCTCTGGGGCCAACGTCCTGACTTTC. Its translation: CASSLTGFSGANVLTF.

This sequence joins TRBV14 and TRBJ1-6; a possible D gene is TRBD1 (6 bases). Per the germline V gene, CDR1 is SGHDN and CDR2 is FVKESK. V lost 3 bases, J lost 9 bases, and 21 bases lay in between. This CDR3 is built from 17 residues. The CDR3 sequence: CASSQMKGGFSISPLHF. CDR3 DNA: TGTGCCAGCAGCCAGATGAAAGGGGGTTTTTCCATTTCACCCCTCCACTTT.

This clone has only a few counts. The rearrangement links TRBV30 to TRBJ2-7; D unresolved. The CDR3 spans 11 residues. Germline assignment: CDR1 GTSNPN and CDR2 SVGIG (reference sequence). V was shortened by 2 bases and J by 4 bases, with 6 bases between the two germline ends. In nucleotides, the CDR3 is TGTGCCTGGAGTCAAACTTACGAGCAGTACTTC. Amino acids: CAWSQTYEQYF.

On this clone itself: Additional DNA sequences in this sample encode the identical CDR3. The chain carries TRBV7-2 and TRBJ1-2; D possibly corresponds to TRBD1 (5 bases). Trimming pared 5 bases from V and 7 bases from J, leaving 17 bases between. CDR1 and CDR2 (germline): SGHTA, FQGNSA. The CDR3 is 14 residues long. The CDR3 protein is CASSPPGQRGGYTF. In DNA form, the CDR3 reads TGTGCCAGCAGCCCCCCCGGGCAAAGGGGTGGCTACACCTTC.

This sequence joins TRBV5-6 and TRBJ2-5; weak D call: TRBD1 (6 bases). The CDR3 covers 13 residues. Germline loops: CDR1 SGHDT, CDR2 YYEEEE. V was pared by 2 bases and J by 5 bases, with 10 bases between. CDR3 in DNA: TGTGCCAGCAGCTTTGCCCAGGGGGAGACCCAGTACTTC. Encoded protein: CASSFAQGETQYF.

This chain uses TRBV3-1 (or the pseudogene TRBV3-2) with TRBJ1-1; 8 positions agree with TRBD1. This CDR3 contains 14 residues. Germline values: CDR1 LGHDT, CDR2 YNNKEL (reference sequence). The ends lost 5 bases at V and 6 bases at J; junction bases unmatched: 8. CDR3 protein: CASSATGGRSEAFF. The CDR3 DNA reads as TGTGCCAGCAGCGCTACAGGGGGGAGGTCTGAAGCTTTCTTT.

V is TRBV27 and J is TRBJ1-2; no clear D. Germline V gene lookup returns CDR1 MNHEY and CDR2 SMNVEV (reference sequence). Between the trimmed V and J ends, which lost 5 bases and 0 bases, there was a span of 10 bases. CDR3 size: 14 residues. CDR3 region: CASSGRGANYGYTF. CDR3 nucleotides: TGTGCCAGCAGTGGACGGGGAGCTAACTATGGCTACACCTTC.

J is TRBJ1-3 and V is TRBV30; 8 bases fit TRBD1. Germline-derived CDR1 and CDR2 are GTSNPN and SVGIG (reference sequence). The CDR3 length is 14 residues. The trim removed 2 bases at V and 5 bases at J, leaving 5 bases unmatched. CDR3: CAWSSRGPRNTIYF. The CDR3 coding sequence is TGTGCCTGGAGTAGCAGGGGGCCAAGAAACACCATATATTTT.

This chain connects TRBV10-3 to TRBJ1-5; 7 nucleotides align to TRBD1. The CDR3 covers 14 residues. Germline V gene lookup returns CDR1 ENHRY and CDR2 SYGVKD. J lost 6 bases, V lost 6 bases, and 8 bases had no gene match. In DNA form, the CDR3 reads TGTGCCATCAGCCCGGGACAGAGGGGTCAGCCCCAGCATTTT. Translation: CAISPGQRGQPQHF.

V and J are TRBV12-3 or TRBV12-4 and TRBJ1-5; maybe TRBD1 (5 bases). V was cut by 4 bases and J by 6 bases, with 10 bases left in between. CDR3 length: 13 amino acids. The CDR3 here is CASSSQGSQPQHF. The CDR3 DNA follows: TGTGCCAGCAGTTCGCAGGGAAGTCAGCCCCAGCATTTT.

The V call is TRBV3-1 (or the pseudogene TRBV3-2), the J call TRBJ2-1, with a possible D match to TRBD2 (5 bases). The CDR3 loop spans 15 amino acids. V was pared by 1 base and J by 3 bases, with 10 bases between. The V gene's germline CDR1 is LGHDT and CDR2 YNNKEL (reference sequence). The CDR3 reads CASSQGDYRYNEQFF. In DNA, the CDR3 is TGTGCCAGCAGCCAAGGTGACTACCGCTACAATGAGCAGTTCTTC.

V usage is TRBV19 and J usage is TRBJ1-2, with D possibly matching TRBD1 (6 bases). The CDR3 totals 16 residues. V lost 6 bases and J 0 bases, leaving 17 bases between the germline ends. From germline, CDR1 is LNHDA and CDR2 SQIVND (reference sequence). CDR3 nucleotide sequence: TGTGCCAGTAGCCCCGCCCCCGGGACAACTAACTATGGCTACACCTTC. As protein: CASSPAPGTTNYGYTF. Complete variable domain (other parts from reference TRBV19 and TRBJ1-2): DGGITQSPKYLFRKEGQNVTLSCEQNLNHDAMYWYRQDPGQGLRLIYYSQIVNDFQKGDIAEGYSVSREKKESFPLTVTSAQKNPTAFYLCASSPAPGTTNYGYTFGSGTRLTVV.

The chain carries TRBV2 and TRBJ2-1, with 7 bases lining up with TRBD2. V lost 7 bases and J lost 4; bases outside the gene matches: 7. Germline V gene data show CDR1 as SNHLY and CDR2 as FYNNEI. This CDR3 spans 14 amino acids. The CDR3 nucleotides are TGTGCCAGCAAGGCCGGGACTACTTACAATGAGCAGTTCTTC. It translates to CASKAGTTYNEQFF.

The V gene is TRBV14, the J gene TRBJ1-1, with D hard to call. Trimming left V 1 base short and J 6 bases short, with 12 bases between. CDR1 and CDR2 (germline): SGHDN, FVKESK. The length of the CDR3 is 14 residues. The CDR3 is CASSQGIPSAEAFF. CDR3 nucleotide sequence: TGTGCCAGCAGCCAAGGCATCCCTTCCGCTGAAGCTTTCTTT. The full variable domain, its missing parts supplied by reference TRBV14 and TRBJ1-1, is EAGVTQFPSHSVIEKGQTVTLRCDPISGHDNLYWYRRVMGKEIKFLLHFVKESKQDESGMPNNRFLAERTGGTYSTLKVQPAELEDSGVYFCASSQGIPSAEAFFGQGTRLTVV.

The gene calls are TRBV6-2 or TRBV6-3 and TRBJ2-1, with D maybe TRBD2 (5 bases). V was clipped by 7 bases and J by 4 bases, with 17 bases between them. The length of the CDR3 is 15 residues. CDR1 is MNHEY and CDR2 is SVGEGT in the germline V gene. CDR3 protein: CASTPTEVRYNEQFF. CDR3 in DNA: TGTGCCAGCACCCCGACGGAGGTGCGGTACAATGAGCAGTTCTTC.

The chain uses TRBV14 and TRBJ2-2; possible D gene TRBD2, 6 bases. CDR3 length: 17 residues. With 1 base removed from V and 6 bases from J, the gap between germline ends came to 18 bases. In germline, CDR1 is SGHDN, CDR2 FVKESK. CDR3 in DNA: TGTGCCAGCAGCCAAGCCTATGGGGGGAAGGGCGCCGGGGAGCTGTTTTTT. Translated, it gives CASSQAYGGKGAGELFF.

J is TRBJ1-3 and V is TRBV3-1 (or the pseudogene TRBV3-2); no reliable D call. Germline CDR1 reads LGHDT; CDR2 reads YNNKEL (reference sequence). V shed 1 base and J shed 9 bases, with 7 bases lying between them. The CDR3 contains 12 residues. The CDR3 loop reads CASSQVDGTIYF. The CDR3 DNA is TGTGCCAGCAGCCAAGTTGACGGCACCATATATTTT.

CDR3 coding DNA: TGTGCCAGCAGTCCATATTGGACAGGAGGATACAATGAGCAGTTCTTC. It specifies CASSPYWTGGYNEQFF. V usage is TRBV27 and J usage is TRBJ2-1; TRBD1 aligns across 7 bases. This CDR3 is built from 16 residues. Trimming cost V 5 bases and J 4 bases; bases outside gene matches: 11. Germline assignment: CDR1 MNHEY and CDR2 SMNVEV (reference sequence).